This T cell receptor (beta chain) originates from a study of blood T cell repertoires in COVID-19. Whole-study context: Material from acute and convalescent COVID-19 was sourced from the United States, Italy and Spain. Nucleic acid was either cDNA or gDNA, and it came from T cells, B-cell-depleted T cells, or PBMCs.

Sequenced by immunoSEQ multiplex PCR; TCRdb stores in-frame clones only, minus some. The sample lists roughly 120,000 clones; roughly 70% were seen once. Germline V gene sequence: CDR1 SGHRS, CDR2 YFSETQ. The CDR3 has 13 residues. Trimming removed 0 bases from V and 2 bases from J, with 5 bases in between. This chain connects TRBV5-1 to TRBJ1-2, with D unclear. Material for sequencing was peripheral blood. The clonotype was recovered from a human donor with acute or convalescent COVID-19. The donor label of this sample is uncertain. The DNA of the CDR3 is TGCGCCAGCAGCTTGGGCAGAAACTATGGCTACACCTTC. Its protein is CASSLGRNYGYTF.